These T cell receptor beta chains were read from a single sample in a study of blood T cell repertoires in COVID-19. Assay: immunoSEQ multiplex PCR; the TCRdb copy retains only in-frame clones and omits some. The sample includes some 120,000 clones, over 85% of them seen just once. Sequenced input: peripheral blood. Receptors were obtained from a man in his fifties or sixties with COVID-19, enrolled during active disease. CDR3s include the opening cysteine and the closing phenylalanine or tryptophan. The D gene is left open where the match is weak. Expanded clones get a size class; other rows say once, few or many, or leave the size out.

TRBV7-2	TRBD2	.	TRBJ2-2	CASSLNGGSANTGELFF	TGTGCCAGCAGCTTAAACGGCGGGAGCGCTAACACCGGGGAGCTGTTTTTT
TRBV9	.	.	TRBJ1-1	CASSGQTGFEAFF	TGTGCCAGCAGCGGCCAAACGGGGTTTGAAGCTTTCTTT
TRBV10-3	.	.	TRBJ1-2	CAISGTEGGGYTF	TGTGCCATCAGTGGAACCGAAGGGGGTGGCTACACCTTC
TRBV10-2	.	.	TRBJ2-7	CASSESEAGYYEQYF	TGCGCCAGCAGTGAGTCTGAAGCAGGGTATTACGAGCAGTACTTC
TRBV25-1	TRBD1	.	TRBJ1-5	CASSESGQGLQPQHF	TGTGCCAGCAGTGAATCGGGACAGGGCCTTCAGCCCCAGCATTTT
TRBV9	TRBD2	.	TRBJ2-7	CASSARTRSEQYF	TGTGCCAGCAGCGCCCGGACTAGGAGCGAGCAGTACTTC
TRBV27	.	.	TRBJ1-5	CASSLEERQPQHF	TGTGCCAGCAGTTTGGAGGAAAGGCAGCCCCAGCATTTT
TRBV6-5	.	.	TRBJ2-2	CASSSLGDTGELFF	TGTGCCAGCAGTAGTCTAGGGGACACCGGGGAGCTGTTTTTT
TRBV11-2	TRBD2	.	TRBJ2-5	CASSLSGLAGETQYF	TGTGCCAGCAGCTTAAGCGGGCTAGCGGGAGAGACCCAGTACTTC
TRBV12-3/TRBV12-4	TRBD2	.	TRBJ2-1	CASSPTSGRMEFF	TGTGCCAGCAGTCCCACTAGCGGGAGAATGGAGTTCTTC
TRBV19	.	.	TRBJ2-7	CASSIVLQNEQYF	TGTGCCAGTAGTATAGTACTCCAAAACGAGCAGTACTTC
TRBV25-1	.	once	TRBJ2-3	CASSVAGADTQYF	TGTGCCAGCAGCGTGGCAGGGGCCGATACGCAGTATTTT
TRBV18	TRBD1	once	TRBJ1-1	CASSLGQMNTEAFF	TGTGCCAGCTCGCTGGGACAGATGAACACTGAAGCTTTCTTT
TRBV5-1	.	.	TRBJ2-7	CASSFVGEDEQYF	TGCGCCAGCAGTTTCGTGGGGGAGGACGAGCAGTACTTC
TRBV19	.	.	TRBJ1-4	CASRRTSGAFNEKLFF	TGTGCCAGTAGGCGGACATCCGGCGCCTTTAATGAAAAACTGTTTTTT
TRBV5-1	.	.	TRBJ2-3	CASSPGSDTQYF	TGCGCCAGCAGCCCAGGGTCAGATACGCAGTATTTT
TRBV5-4	TRBD1	.	TRBJ2-3	CASSLPVGGAGTDTQYF	TGTGCCAGCAGCTTGCCCGTAGGGGGCGCGGGCACAGATACGCAGTATTTT
TRBV2	TRBD2	.	TRBJ2-7	CAINPQAGGAYEQYF	TGTGCCATCAATCCCCAAGCGGGAGGCGCCTACGAGCAGTACTTC
TRBV18	TRBD1	once	TRBJ1-4	CASSPGQRNEKLFF	TGTGCCAGCTCACCGGGACAGCGTAATGAAAAACTGTTTTTT
TRBV27	.	.	TRBJ2-6	CASSESSGTGANVLTF	TGTGCCAGCAGTGAGTCATCAGGGACTGGGGCCAACGTCCTGACTTTC
TRBV24-1	TRBD2	.	TRBJ2-1	CATSRTSGSNEQFF	TGTGCCACCAGTAGGACTAGCGGGAGCAATGAGCAGTTCTTC
TRBV5-4	.	.	TRBJ2-5	CASSLDGLGTQYF	TGTGCCAGCAGCTTGGATGGCCTTGGGACCCAGTACTTC
TRBV27	.	.	TRBJ2-1	CASSFMGEDEQFF	TGTGCCAGCAGTTTCATGGGGGAGGATGAGCAGTTCTTC
TRBV12-5	TRBD2	.	TRBJ2-1	CASGLAHSGYNEQFF	TGTGCTAGTGGTTTGGCCCATAGCGGGTACAATGAGCAGTTCTTC
TRBV6-5	.	.	TRBJ2-4	CASSSRPEAGNIQYF	TGTGCCAGCAGTTCCCGACCGGAGGCCGGGAACATTCAGTACTTC
TRBV5-5	.	.	TRBJ1-5	CASSLFPPGEFSNQPQHF	TGTGCCAGCAGCTTGTTTCCTCCAGGGGAGTTCAGCAATCAGCCCCAGCATTTT
TRBV6-1	.	.	TRBJ2-2	CASSERVRGTGELFF	TGTGCCAGCAGTGAAAGGGTACGGGGGACCGGGGAGCTGTTTTTT
TRBV7-9	.	.	TRBJ1-2	CASSLDGGGYTF	TGTGCCAGCAGCTTAGACGGCGGCGGCTACACCTTC